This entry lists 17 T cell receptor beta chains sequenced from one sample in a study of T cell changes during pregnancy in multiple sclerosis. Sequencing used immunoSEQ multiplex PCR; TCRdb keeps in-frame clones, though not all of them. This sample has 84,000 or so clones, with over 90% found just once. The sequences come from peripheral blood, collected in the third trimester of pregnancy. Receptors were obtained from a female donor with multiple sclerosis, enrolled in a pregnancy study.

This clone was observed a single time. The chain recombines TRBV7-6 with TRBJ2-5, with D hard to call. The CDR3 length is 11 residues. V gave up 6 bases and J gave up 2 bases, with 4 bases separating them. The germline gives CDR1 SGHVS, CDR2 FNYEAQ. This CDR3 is CASSRQETQYF. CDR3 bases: TGTGCCAGCAGTCGGCAAGAGACCCAGTACTTC. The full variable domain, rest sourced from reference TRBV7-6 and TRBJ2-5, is GAGVSQSPRYKVTKRGQDVALRCDPISGHVSLYWYRQALGQGPEFLTYFNYEAQQDKSGLPNDRFSAERPEGSISTLTIQRTEQRDSAMYRCASSRQETQYFGPGTRLLVL.

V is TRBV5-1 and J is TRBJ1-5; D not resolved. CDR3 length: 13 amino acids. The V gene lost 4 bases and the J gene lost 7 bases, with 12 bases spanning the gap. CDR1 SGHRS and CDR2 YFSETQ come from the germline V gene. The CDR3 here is CASSPYPGQPQHF. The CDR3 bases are TGCGCCAGCAGCCCCTACCCAGGCCAGCCCCAGCATTTT. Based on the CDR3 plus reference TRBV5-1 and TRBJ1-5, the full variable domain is KAGVTQTPRYLIKTRGQQVTLSCSPISGHRSVSWYQQTPGQGLQFLFEYFSETQRNKGNFPGRFSGRQFSNSRSEMNVSTLELGDSALYLCASSPYPGQPQHFGDGTRLSIL.

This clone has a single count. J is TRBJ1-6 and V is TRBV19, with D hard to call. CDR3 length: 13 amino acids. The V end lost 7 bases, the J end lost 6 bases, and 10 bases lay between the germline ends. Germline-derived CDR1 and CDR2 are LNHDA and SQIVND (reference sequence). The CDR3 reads CASTSSANSPLHF. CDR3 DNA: TGTGCCAGTACTTCTAGTGCTAATTCACCCCTCCACTTT.

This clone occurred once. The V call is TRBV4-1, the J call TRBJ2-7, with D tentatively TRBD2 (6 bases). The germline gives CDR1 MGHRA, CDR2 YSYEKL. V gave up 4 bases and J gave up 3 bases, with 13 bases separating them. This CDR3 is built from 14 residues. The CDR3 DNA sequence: TGCGCCAGCAGCCCCGACCAGGGACTCTACGAGCAGTACTTC. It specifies CASSPDQGLYEQYF.

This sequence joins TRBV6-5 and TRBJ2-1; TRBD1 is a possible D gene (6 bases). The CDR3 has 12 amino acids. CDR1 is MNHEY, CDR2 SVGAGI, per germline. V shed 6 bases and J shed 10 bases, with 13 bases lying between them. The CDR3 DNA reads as TGTGCCAGCAGCCCCACAGGGATAGAGCAGTTCTTC. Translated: CASSPTGIEQFF.

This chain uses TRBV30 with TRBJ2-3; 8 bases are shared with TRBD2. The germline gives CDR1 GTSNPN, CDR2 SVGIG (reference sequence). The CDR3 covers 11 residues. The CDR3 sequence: CATSESDTQYF. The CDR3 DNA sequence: TGTGCGACTAGCGAGTCAGATACGCAGTATTTT.

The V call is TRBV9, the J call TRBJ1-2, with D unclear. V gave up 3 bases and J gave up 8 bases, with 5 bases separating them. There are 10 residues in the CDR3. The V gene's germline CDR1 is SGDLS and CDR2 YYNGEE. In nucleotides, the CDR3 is TGTGCCAGCAGCGGGCGGGGCTACACCTTC. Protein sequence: CASSGRGYTF.

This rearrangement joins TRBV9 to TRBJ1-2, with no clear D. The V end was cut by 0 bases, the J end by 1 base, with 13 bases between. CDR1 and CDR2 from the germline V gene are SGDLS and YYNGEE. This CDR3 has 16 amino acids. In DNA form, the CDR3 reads TGTGCCAGCAGCGTAGAGGGATTGGGAGTTAACTATGGCTACACCTTC. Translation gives CASSVEGLGVNYGYTF.

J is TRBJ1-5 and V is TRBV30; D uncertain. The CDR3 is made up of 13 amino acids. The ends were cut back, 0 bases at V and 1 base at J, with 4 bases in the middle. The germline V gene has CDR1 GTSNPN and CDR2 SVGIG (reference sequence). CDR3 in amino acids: CAWSVGSNQPQHF. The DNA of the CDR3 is TGTGCCTGGAGTGTCGGGAGCAATCAGCCCCAGCATTTT.

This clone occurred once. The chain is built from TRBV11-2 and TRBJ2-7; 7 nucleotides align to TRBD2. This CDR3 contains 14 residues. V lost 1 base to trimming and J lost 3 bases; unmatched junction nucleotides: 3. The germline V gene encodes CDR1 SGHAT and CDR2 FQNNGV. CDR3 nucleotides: TGTGCCAGCAGCTTAGCTCCGGGGGGCTACGAGCAGTACTTC. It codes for CASSLAPGGYEQYF.

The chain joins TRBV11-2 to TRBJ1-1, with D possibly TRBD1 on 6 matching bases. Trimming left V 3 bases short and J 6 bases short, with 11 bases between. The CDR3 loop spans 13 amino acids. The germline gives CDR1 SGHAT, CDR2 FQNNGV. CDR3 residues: CASSLAGASEAFF. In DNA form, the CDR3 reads TGTGCCAGCAGCTTGGCAGGGGCGTCTGAAGCTTTCTTT.

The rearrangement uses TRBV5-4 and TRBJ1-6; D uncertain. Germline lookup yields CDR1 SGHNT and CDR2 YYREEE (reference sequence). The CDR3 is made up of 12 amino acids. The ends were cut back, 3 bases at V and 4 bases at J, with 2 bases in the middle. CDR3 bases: TGTGCCAGCAGCTCTTATAATTCACCCCTCCACTTT. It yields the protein CASSSYNSPLHF.

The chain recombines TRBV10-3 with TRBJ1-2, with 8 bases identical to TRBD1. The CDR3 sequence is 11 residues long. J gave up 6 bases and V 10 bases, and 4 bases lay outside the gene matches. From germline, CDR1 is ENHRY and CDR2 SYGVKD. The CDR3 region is CATTTGDGYTF. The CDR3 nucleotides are TGTGCCACTACGACAGGGGATGGCTACACCTTC.

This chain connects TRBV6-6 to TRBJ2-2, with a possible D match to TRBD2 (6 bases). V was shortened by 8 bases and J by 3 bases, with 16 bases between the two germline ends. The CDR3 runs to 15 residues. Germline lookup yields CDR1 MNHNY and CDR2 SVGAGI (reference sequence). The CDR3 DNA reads TGTGCCAGCCGCTCGACCGGGACTTACACCGGGGAGCTGTTTTTT. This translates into CASRSTGTYTGELFF.

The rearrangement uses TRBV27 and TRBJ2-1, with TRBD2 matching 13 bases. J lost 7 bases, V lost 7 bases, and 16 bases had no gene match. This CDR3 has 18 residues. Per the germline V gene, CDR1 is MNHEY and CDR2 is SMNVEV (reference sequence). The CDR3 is CASNDRVRTSGGRNEQFF. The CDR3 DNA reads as TGTGCCAGCAACGACAGGGTTCGGACTAGCGGGGGCCGAAATGAGCAGTTCTTC.

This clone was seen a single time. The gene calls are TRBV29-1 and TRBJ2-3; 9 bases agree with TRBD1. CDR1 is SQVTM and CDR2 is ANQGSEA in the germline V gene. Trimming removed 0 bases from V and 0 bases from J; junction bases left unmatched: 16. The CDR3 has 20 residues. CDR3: CSVEDLGQGLGESSTDTQYF. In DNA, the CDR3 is TGCAGCGTTGAAGATCTGGGACAGGGTTTGGGGGAATCAAGCACAGATACGCAGTATTTT.

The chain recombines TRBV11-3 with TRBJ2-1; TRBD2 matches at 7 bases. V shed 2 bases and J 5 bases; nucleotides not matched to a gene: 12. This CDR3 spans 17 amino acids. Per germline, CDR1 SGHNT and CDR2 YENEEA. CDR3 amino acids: CASSLRPSGRSDNEQFF. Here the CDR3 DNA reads TGTGCCAGCAGCTTAAGACCTAGCGGACGCAGCGACAATGAGCAGTTCTTC.